This T cell receptor beta chain was documented in a study of T cells in Graves' hyperthyroidism and ophthalmopathy. From RNA transcripts, TCR beta CDR3 regions were amplified. HTBI primers were employed in a first-round RT-PCR of the TCR CDR3. One entry per CDR3 protein, called by TCRdb with MiXCR from the multiplex PCR reads. The sample yields 340,000 or so distinct CDR3 sequences, around 20% seen once. J lost 4 bases, V lost 4 bases, and 13 bases had no gene match. The CDR3 spans 18 residues. Germline values: CDR1 SGHTS, CDR2 YDEGEE. What was sequenced was blood. This TCR derives from a woman aged 50 to 60 with Graves' hyperthyroidism. V and J are TRBV5-8 and TRBJ1-5; TRBD1 matches 11 bases. The CDR3 sequence: CASSQFSGTGGRNQPQHF. CDR3 nucleotide sequence: TGTGCCAGCAGCCAGTTTTCCGGGACAGGGGGAAGGAATCAGCCCCAGCATTTT.